The clone carrying this T cell receptor (beta chain) appeared a few times. Its antigen is currently unknown. Peripheral blood and lesional scalp punch biopsies came from alopecia areata patients. These data originate in a study of CD8+ T cells in alopecia areata. In each case, RNA was isolated and then reverse transcribed into cDNA as the sequencing template. The table came from immunoSEQ multiplex PCR; TCRdb's copy has only in-frame clones and leaves some out. The data show 9,500 to 15,000 clones, with about three fifths seen just once and around a fifth held by the top ten. Study-level points and caveats: In patients, TCRs were shared less clearly than in mice, and HLA may possibly be involved. Lesional scalp exceeded normal scalp in clonality, especially in alopecia totalis/universalis.

Germline V gene lookup returns CDR1 SEHNR and CDR2 FQNEAQ (reference sequence). The CDR3 is 14 amino acids. The V end was cut by 4 bases, the J end by 4 bases, with 13 bases between. Sequences were obtained from skin. The chain combines TRBV7-9 with TRBJ1-2; D is undetermined. The TCR originated in a human donor with alopecia areata. The CDR3 DNA reads as TGTGCCAGCAGCTACACTATAGGAGTCTATGGCTACACCTTC. Protein product: CASSYTIGVYGYTF.